This T cell receptor beta chain was retrieved from a study of blood T cell repertoires in COVID-19. On the study more broadly: Sites across the United States, Italy and Spain contributed samples from acute and convalescent COVID-19. Sources were T cells, B-cell-depleted T cells, or PBMCs; the material itself was cDNA or gDNA.

CDR3 length: 15 residues. V shed 3 bases and J 3 bases; nucleotides not matched to a gene: 7. Per germline, CDR1 MNHNS and CDR2 SASEGT. Original handling: Scientists estimated how many nucleated cells there were by amplifying reference gene primers. Here immunoSEQ multiplex PCR was the method, and the copy in TCRdb shows in-frame clones only, minus some. That table supplies the V and J calls and clone size; D and trimming were determined from the DNA. The sample records 80,000 to 100,000 clones, roughly 80% being singletons. Sequenced sample: peripheral blood. The sequence came from a man aged 45 to 65 who had recovered from COVID-19. V gene TRBV6-1 combines with J gene TRBJ2-7, with 8 bases that match TRBD1. The CDR3 sequence is CASSDTGTGIYEQYF. The CDR3 DNA reads as TGTGCCAGCAGTGACACCGGGACAGGTATCTACGAGCAGTACTTC.